The source of this T cell receptor (beta chain) is a study of blood T cell repertoires in COVID-19. Study-level information: PBMCs, B-cell-depleted T cells, or T cells were the source of the cDNA or gDNA that made up the material.

Recruited during active infection, patients (from Seattle) were subsequently followed longitudinally. Germline CDR1 MNHEY, CDR2 SMNVEV (reference sequence). CDR3 size: 14 residues. The ends lost 0 bases at V and 3 bases at J; junction bases unmatched: 2. TCRdb's copy holds only in-frame clones and misses some; the assay was immunoSEQ multiplex PCR. The profile shows tens of thousands of clones, around 90% of them singletons. The source of this sequence is a man in his fifties with COVID-19, enrolled during active disease. This chain connects TRBV27 to TRBJ2-7; 7 bases agree with TRBD2. Input material: peripheral blood. The CDR3 coding sequence is TGTGCCAGCAGTTTATCTGGGACTATCTACGAGCAGTACTTC. Amino acids: CASSLSGTIYEQYF.